This T cell receptor (beta chain) was captured by sequencing in a study of technical replicates of blood from a few donors. CDR1 SGHRS and CDR2 YFSETQ come from the germline V gene. The CDR3 loop spans 15 amino acids. After removal of 4 bases from V and 8 bases from J, the junction contained 5 bases not matched to a gene. Profiling relied on immunoSEQ multiplex PCR, and the TCRdb table lists in-frame clones only, not all of them. The sample includes about 100,000 clones, 90% to 95% of them seen just once. This rearrangement joins TRBV5-1 to TRBJ2-1; 14 positions agree with TRBD2. The sequencing input was T cells isolated from PBMCs. The sequence derives from a human donor in good health. CDR3: CASSPRLAGGDEQFF. In DNA, the CDR3 is TGCGCCAGCAGCCCACGACTAGCGGGAGGGGATGAGCAGTTCTTC.